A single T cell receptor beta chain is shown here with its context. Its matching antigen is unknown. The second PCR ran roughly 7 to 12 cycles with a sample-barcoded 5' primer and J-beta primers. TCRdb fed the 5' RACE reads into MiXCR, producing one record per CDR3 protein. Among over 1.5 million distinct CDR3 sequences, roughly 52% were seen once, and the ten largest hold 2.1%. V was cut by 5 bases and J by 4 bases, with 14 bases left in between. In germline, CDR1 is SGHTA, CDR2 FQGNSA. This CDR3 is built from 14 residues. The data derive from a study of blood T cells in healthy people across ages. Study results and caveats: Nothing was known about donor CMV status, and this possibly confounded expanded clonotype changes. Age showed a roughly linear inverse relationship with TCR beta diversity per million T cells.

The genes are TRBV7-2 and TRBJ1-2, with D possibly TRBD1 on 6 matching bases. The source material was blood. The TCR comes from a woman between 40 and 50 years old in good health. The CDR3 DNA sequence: TGTGCCAGCAGCCCTCCAGGACAGATCTATGGCTACACCTTC. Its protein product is CASSPPGQIYGYTF.